The subject of this entry is one TCR beta chain. No antigen is known for it. This sample is part of a study of post-analysis software for immune sequencing data. Study at large: Secondary progressive, relapsing-remitting and progressive-relapsing multiple sclerosis were among the included disease courses. Regarding the study as a whole: When patients were compared with controls, 4 or 5 TRBV segments were more frequent, TRBV5-6, TRBV5-1 and TRBV20-1 among them.

Between the trimmed V and J ends, which lost 5 bases and 3 bases, there was a span of 19 bases. CDR1 is SGHTA and CDR2 is FQGTGA in the germline V gene. The CDR3 length is 17 residues. Unique molecular identifiers featured in each of the TCR beta cDNA libraries. The source material, 1 to 10 million T cells, gave rise to 400,000 to 600,000 cDNA molecules. MiXCR was run by TCRdb on the PCR reads, yielding one entry per CDR3 protein. The sample consists of about 770,000 distinct CDR3 sequences, about 45% of them appearing once. V gene TRBV7-3 combines with J gene TRBJ1-4; TRBD1 is a possible D gene (6 bases). The source is a girl aged 10 to 17 with multiple sclerosis. Specimen: blood. The CDR3 here is CASSPENPGHPNEKLFF. CDR3 coding DNA: TGTGCCAGCAGCCCCGAAAACCCGGGACACCCTAATGAAAAACTGTTTTTT.